A selection of T cell receptor delta chains follows, all from one sample in a study of Vδ1+ human thymocytes. TCRdb made new clone calls on the multiplex PCR reads using CATT. The repertoire holds under 80,000 delta-chain clones, with roughly a third as singletons. Input material: Vdelta1+ gamma-delta thymocytes from the thymus. Source of these receptors: a boy in the first two years of life who had congenital heart surgery. Both conserved end residues are part of each CDR3. Each record gives: clone size, D gene, V gene, J gene, CDR3 protein, CDR3 DNA. D genes are given only for firm matches. Clone size is given for some rows only: seen once, a few or many times, or a class if the clone is expanded.

size: -
D: TRDD2
V: TRDV1
J: TRDJ1
CDR3: CALGHFLRDTPTDKLIF
DNA: TGTGCTCTTGGCCACTTCCTACGTGATACGCCAACCGATAAACTCATCTTT

size: once
D: TRDD3
V: TRDV1
J: TRDJ1
CDR3: CALGELRVGTGGLIF
DNA: TGTGCTCTTGGGGAACTGCGTGTGGGCACTGGGGGACTCATCTTT

size: -
D: TRDD3
V: TRDV1
J: TRDJ1
CDR3: CALGVPSLEDWGILDKLIF
DNA: TGTGCTCTTGGGGTCCCTTCCCTCGAAGACTGGGGGATACTCGATAAACTCATCTTT

size: -
D: TRDD3
V: TRDV1
J: TRDJ1
CDR3: CALGESLPNQLGDRCTDKLIF
DNA: TGTGCTCTTGGGGAGAGCCTTCCCAACCAACTGGGGGATAGATGCACCGATAAACTCATCTTC

size: few
D: -
V: TRDV1
J: TRDJ1
CDR3: CALGELGIQPTVNTDKLIF
DNA: TGTGCTCTTGGGGAACTAGGGATCCAGCCTACTGTAAATACCGATAAACTCATCTTT

size: few
D: TRDD3
V: TRDV1
J: TRDJ2
CDR3: CALGVISSRVLGDTKFALTAQLFF
DNA: TGTGCTCTTGGGGTGATTTCCTCCCGGGTACTGGGGGATACGAAATTTGCTTTGACAGCACAACTCTTCTTT

size: few
D: TRDD3
V: TRDV1
J: TRDJ1
CDR3: CALGQAAPFLPHRSTGGYRSTDKLIF
DNA: TGTGCTCTTGGACAAGCAGCCCCCTTCCTACCCCATCGGAGTACTGGGGGATATAGAAGCACCGATAAACTCATCTTT

size: few
D: -
V: TRDV1
J: TRDJ1
CDR3: CALGELFLDPDKLIF
DNA: TGTGCTCTTGGGGAGCTATTTCTGGACCCCGATAAACTCATCTTT

size: few
D: TRDD3
V: TRDV1
J: TRDJ1
CDR3: CALAASPLTRTGGSDKLIF
DNA: TGTGCTCTTGCCGCTTCCCCCTTGACTCGTACTGGGGGATCCGATAAACTCATCTTT

size: many
D: TRDD3
V: TRDV2
J: TRDJ1
CDR3: CACDARKHTGGISSMTDKLIF
DNA: TGTGCCTGTGACGCCAGAAAACATACTGGGGGAATAAGTTCAATGACCGATAAACTCATCTTT

size: few
D: TRDD2
V: TRDV1
J: TRDJ1
CDR3: CALGAFLRIGGVRADKLIF
DNA: TGTGCTCTTGGGGCCTTCCTACGTATCGGGGGAGTCCGCGCCGATAAACTCATCTTT

size: -
D: TRDD3
V: TRDV1
J: TRDJ1
CDR3: CALGELFPQNKRRQTLWGADTDKLIF
DNA: TGTGCTCTTGGGGAACTATTCCCCCAAAACAAACGACGGCAAACGCTCTGGGGGGCGGACACCGATAAACTCATCTTT

size: -
D: TRDD3
V: TRDV1
J: TRDJ1
CDR3: CALGEERLTGGYTDKLIF
DNA: TGTGCTCTTGGGGAAGAACGGCTTACTGGGGGATACACCGATAAACTCATCTTT

size: few
D: -
V: TRDV1
J: TRDJ1
CDR3: CALGEPRTSYSYTDKLIF
DNA: TGTGCTCTTGGGGAACCGCGCACTTCATACTCCTACACCGATAAACTCATCTTT

size: few
D: TRDD3
V: TRDV1
J: TRDJ1
CDR3: CALGGTGSYPWAYWGIRYTDKLIF
DNA: TGTGCTCTTGGGGGAACGGGTTCCTACCCCTGGGCGTACTGGGGGATCCGGTACACCGATAAACTCATCTTT

size: -
D: TRDD3
V: TRDV1
J: TRDJ1
CDR3: CALGEGQSNTGGLREYTDKLIF
DNA: TGTGCTCTTGGGGAAGGGCAGTCCAACACTGGGGGACTCCGTGAGTACACCGATAAACTCATCTTT

size: few
D: TRDD3
V: TRDV1
J: TRDJ1
CDR3: CALGECPPTVGGYVTDKLIF
DNA: TGTGCTCTTGGGGAATGCCCTCCTACGGTCGGGGGATACGTAACCGATAAACTCATCTTT

size: few
D: TRDD3
V: TRDV1
J: TRDJ1
CDR3: CALGYAVGDQTLYTDKLIF
DNA: TGTGCTCTTGGCTACGCGGTGGGGGATCAGACCCTTTACACCGATAAACTCATCTTT

size: -
D: TRDD3
V: TRDV2
J: TRDJ1
CDR3: CACDPASVWGIEMDADKLIF
DNA: TGTGCCTGTGACCCAGCTTCGGTCTGGGGGATAGAGATGGACGCCGATAAACTCATCTTT

size: few
D: -
V: TRDV1
J: TRDJ1
CDR3: CALGGSFLRAVRGIRTSYTDKLIF
DNA: TGTGCTCTTGGGGGGTCCTTCCTACGGGCGGTTAGGGGGATACGCACGAGTTACACCGATAAACTCATCTTT

size: -
D: TRDD3
V: TRDV1
J: TRDJ1
CDR3: CALGESHWGILVDDKLIF
DNA: TGTGCTCTTGGGGAATCGCACTGGGGGATACTTGTGGACGATAAACTCATCTTT

size: few
D: TRDD3
V: TRDV1
J: TRDJ1
CDR3: CALGEPLLGEVFLQYTDKLIF
DNA: TGTGCTCTTGGGGAACCTCTACTGGGGGAAGTTTTCCTCCAATACACCGATAAACTCATCTTT

size: few
D: TRDD3
V: TRDV2
J: TRDJ1
CDR3: CACDTPQWYWGILKLIF
DNA: TGTGCCTGTGACACCCCTCAGTGGTACTGGGGGATACTTAAACTCATCTTT

size: -
D: -
V: TRDV1
J: TRDJ1
CDR3: CALGETPFGAPWGTDKLIF
DNA: TGTGCTCTTGGGGAAACGCCTTTTGGAGCCCCCTGGGGCACCGATAAACTCATCTTT

size: few
D: TRDD3
V: TRDV2
J: TRDJ1
CDR3: CACDTCVLGDKGTLNTDKLIF
DNA: TGTGCCTGTGACACCTGTGTACTGGGGGATAAGGGTACTCTTAACACCGATAAACTCATCTTT

size: -
D: -
V: TRDV1
J: TRDJ1
CDR3: CALGKQVPPYWVRYTDKLIF
DNA: TGTGCTCTTGGGAAGCAGGTCCCGCCGTACTGGGTCCGTTACACCGATAAACTCATCTTT

size: few
D: -
V: TRDV1
J: TRDJ1
CDR3: CALGEQYFLPDWGAGLDTDKLIF
DNA: TGTGCTCTTGGGGAACAGTATTTCCTACCCGACTGGGGGGCGGGACTTGACACCGATAAACTCATCTTT

size: -
D: TRDD3
V: TRDV1
J: TRDJ1
CDR3: CALGDDYGLGDYTDKLIF
DNA: TGTGCTCTTGGGGATGACTACGGACTGGGGGATTACACCGATAAACTCATCTTT

size: once
D: TRDD2
V: TRDV1
J: TRDJ1
CDR3: CALGERTFLFEADKLIF
DNA: TGTGCTCTTGGGGAACGTACCTTCCTTTTTGAGGCCGATAAACTCATCTTT

size: -
D: TRDD2
V: TRDV1
J: TRDJ1
CDR3: CALGELAFLYLLEGGGTDKLIF
DNA: TGTGCTCTTGGGGAACTGGCCTTCCTCTATCTACTGGAGGGAGGGGGCACCGATAAACTCATCTTT

size: -
D: -
V: TRDV1
J: TRDJ1
CDR3: CALGEPPGLLPFPGSYTDKLIF
DNA: TGTGCTCTTGGGGAGCCCCCCGGCCTTCTTCCCTTTCCTGGGTCATACACCGATAAACTCATCTTT

size: -
D: -
V: TRDV1
J: TRDJ1
CDR3: CALGEPMNPSEISCTDKLIF
DNA: TGTGCTCTTGGGGAACCCATGAATCCTTCGGAGATAAGCTGTACCGATAAACTCATCTTT